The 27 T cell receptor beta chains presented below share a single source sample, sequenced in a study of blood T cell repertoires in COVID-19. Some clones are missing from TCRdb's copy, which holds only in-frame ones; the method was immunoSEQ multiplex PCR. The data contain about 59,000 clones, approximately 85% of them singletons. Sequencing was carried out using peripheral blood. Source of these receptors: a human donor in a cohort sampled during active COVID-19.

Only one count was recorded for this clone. CDR3: CASSVDDGGSGNYGYTF. CDR3 bases: TGTGCCAGCAGCGTAGACGACGGGGGGTCCGGGAATTATGGCTACACCTTC. V usage is TRBV7-2 and J usage is TRBJ1-2; weak D call: TRBD1 (5 bases). The CDR3 contains 17 residues. V lost 5 bases, J lost 5 bases, and 24 bases lay in between. CDR1 is SGHTA and CDR2 is FQGNSA in the germline V gene. The whole variable domain, filled in from reference TRBV7-2 and TRBJ1-2, reads GAGVSQSPSNKVTEKGKDVELRCDPISGHTALYWYRQSLGQGLEFLIYFQGNSAPDKSGLPSDRFSAERTGGSVSTLTIQRTQQEDSAVYLCASSVDDGGSGNYGYTFGSGTRLTVV.

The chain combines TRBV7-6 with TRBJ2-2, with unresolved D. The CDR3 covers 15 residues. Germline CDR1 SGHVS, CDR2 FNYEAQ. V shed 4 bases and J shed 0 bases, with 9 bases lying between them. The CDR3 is CASSSRSTNTGELFF. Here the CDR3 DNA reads TGTGCCAGCAGCTCCCGAAGCACGAACACCGGGGAGCTGTTTTTT.

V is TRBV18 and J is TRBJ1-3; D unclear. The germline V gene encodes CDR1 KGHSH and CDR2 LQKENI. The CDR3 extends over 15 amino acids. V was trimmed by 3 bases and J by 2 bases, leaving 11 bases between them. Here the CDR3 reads CASSPGEVAGNTIYF. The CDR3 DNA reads TGTGCCAGCTCACCGGGAGAAGTGGCTGGAAACACCATATATTTT.

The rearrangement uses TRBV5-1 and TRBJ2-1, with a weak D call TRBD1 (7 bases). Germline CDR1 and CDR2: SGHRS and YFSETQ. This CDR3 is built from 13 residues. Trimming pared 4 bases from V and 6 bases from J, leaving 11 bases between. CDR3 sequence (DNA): TGCGCCAGCAGCGCGCGGGACAGCAATGAGCAGTTCTTC. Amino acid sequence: CASSARDSNEQFF.

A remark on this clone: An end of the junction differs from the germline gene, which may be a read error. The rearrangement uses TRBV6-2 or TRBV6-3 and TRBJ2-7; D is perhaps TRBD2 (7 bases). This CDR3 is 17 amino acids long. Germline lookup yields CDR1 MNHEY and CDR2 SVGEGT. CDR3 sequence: CASSYSAGAAPAYEQYF. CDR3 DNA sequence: TGCGCCAGCAGTTATAGTGCGGGGGCTGCCCCAGCCTACGAGCAGTACTTC.

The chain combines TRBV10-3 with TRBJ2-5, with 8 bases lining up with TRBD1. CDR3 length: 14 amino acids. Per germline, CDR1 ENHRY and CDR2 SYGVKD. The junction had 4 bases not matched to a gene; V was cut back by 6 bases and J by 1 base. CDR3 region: CAIRTGAPQETQYF. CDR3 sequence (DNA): TGTGCCATCAGGACAGGGGCCCCCCAAGAGACCCAGTACTTC.

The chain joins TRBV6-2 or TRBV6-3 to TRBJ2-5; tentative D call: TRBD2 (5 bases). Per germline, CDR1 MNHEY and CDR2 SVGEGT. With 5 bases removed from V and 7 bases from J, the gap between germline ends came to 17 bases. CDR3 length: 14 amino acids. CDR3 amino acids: CASSTPDGVGTQYF. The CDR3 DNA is TGTGCCAGCAGTACTCCGGACGGGGTTGGGACCCAGTACTTC.

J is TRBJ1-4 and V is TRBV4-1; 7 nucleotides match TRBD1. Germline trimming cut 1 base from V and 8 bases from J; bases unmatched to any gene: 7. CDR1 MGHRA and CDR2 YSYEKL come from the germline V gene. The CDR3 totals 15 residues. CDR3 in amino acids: CASSQGEGGAEKLFF. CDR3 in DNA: TGCGCCAGCAGCCAAGGTGAAGGGGGCGCCGAAAAACTGTTTTTT.

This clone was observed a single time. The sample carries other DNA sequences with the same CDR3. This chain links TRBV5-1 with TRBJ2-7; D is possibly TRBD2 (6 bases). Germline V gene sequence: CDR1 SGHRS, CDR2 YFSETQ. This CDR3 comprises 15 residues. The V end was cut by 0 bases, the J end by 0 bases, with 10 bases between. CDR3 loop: CASSLVAGSSYEQYF. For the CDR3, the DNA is TGCGCCAGCAGCTTGGTGGCGGGGTCCTCCTACGAGCAGTACTTC.

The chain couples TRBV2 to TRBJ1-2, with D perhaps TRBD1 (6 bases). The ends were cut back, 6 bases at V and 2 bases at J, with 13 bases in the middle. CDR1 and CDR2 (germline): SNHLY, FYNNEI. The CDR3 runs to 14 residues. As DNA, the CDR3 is TGTGCCAGCAGACCACCTACAGGGAACTATGGCTACACCTTC. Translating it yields CASRPPTGNYGYTF.

Written as DNA, the CDR3 is TGTGCCAGCAGCCAACGGACAGGGGGCCAGCCCCAGCATTTT. It encodes CASSQRTGGQPQHF. The chain couples TRBV3-1 (or the pseudogene TRBV3-2) to TRBJ1-5; TRBD1 matches 11 bases. CDR1 is LGHDT, CDR2 YNNKEL, per germline (reference sequence). The V gene end was trimmed by 2 bases and the J gene end by 7 bases; junction bases not matched to a gene: 1. There are 14 residues in the CDR3.

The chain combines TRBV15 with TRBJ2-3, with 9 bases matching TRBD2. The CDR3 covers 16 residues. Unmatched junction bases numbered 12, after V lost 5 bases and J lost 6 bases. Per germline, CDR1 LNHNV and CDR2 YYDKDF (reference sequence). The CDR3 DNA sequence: TGTGCCACCAGCCGCAGACAGCGGGGGGCCCGGGATACGCAGTATTTT. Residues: CATSRRQRGARDTQYF.

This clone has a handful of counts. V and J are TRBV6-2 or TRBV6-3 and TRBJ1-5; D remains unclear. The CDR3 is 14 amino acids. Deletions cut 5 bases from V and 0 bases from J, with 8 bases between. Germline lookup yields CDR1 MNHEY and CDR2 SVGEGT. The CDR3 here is CASSTDYSNQPQHF. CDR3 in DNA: TGTGCCAGCAGTACAGATTATAGCAATCAGCCCCAGCATTTT.

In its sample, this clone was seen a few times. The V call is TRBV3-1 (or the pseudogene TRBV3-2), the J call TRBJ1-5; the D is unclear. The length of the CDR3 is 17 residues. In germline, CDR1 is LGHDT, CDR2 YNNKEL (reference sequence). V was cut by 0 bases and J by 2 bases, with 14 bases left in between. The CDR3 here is CASSQDQRAGGNQPQHF. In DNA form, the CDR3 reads TGTGCCAGCAGCCAAGATCAACGCGCCGGAGGCAATCAGCCCCAGCATTTT.

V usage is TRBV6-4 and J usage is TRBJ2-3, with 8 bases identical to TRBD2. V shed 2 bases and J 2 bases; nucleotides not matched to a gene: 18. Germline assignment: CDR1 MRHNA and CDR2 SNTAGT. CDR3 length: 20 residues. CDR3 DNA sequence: TGTGCCAGCAGTGACGCCTCTTGGGCGGGGGGAATATCACACACAGATACGCAGTATTTT. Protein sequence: CASSDASWAGGISHTDTQYF.

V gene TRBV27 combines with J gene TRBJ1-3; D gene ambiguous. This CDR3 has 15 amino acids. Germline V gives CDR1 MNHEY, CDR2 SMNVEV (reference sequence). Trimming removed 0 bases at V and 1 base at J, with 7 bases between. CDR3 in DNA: TGTGCCAGCAGTTTATCCCGAGGATCTGGAAACACCATATATTTT. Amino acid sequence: CASSLSRGSGNTIYF.

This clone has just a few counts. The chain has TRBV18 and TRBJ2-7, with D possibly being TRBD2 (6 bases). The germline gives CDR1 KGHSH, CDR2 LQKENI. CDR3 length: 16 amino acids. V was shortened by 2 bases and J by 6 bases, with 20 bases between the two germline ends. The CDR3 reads CASSPSPGRAGSEQYF. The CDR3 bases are TGTGCCAGCTCACCAAGCCCCGGCAGGGCCGGGAGCGAGCAGTACTTC.

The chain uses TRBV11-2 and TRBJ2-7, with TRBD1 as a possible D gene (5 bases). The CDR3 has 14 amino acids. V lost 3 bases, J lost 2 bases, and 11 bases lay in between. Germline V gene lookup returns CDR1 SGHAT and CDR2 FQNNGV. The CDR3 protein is CASSFRVSAYEQYF. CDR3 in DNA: TGTGCCAGCAGCTTCAGGGTTAGTGCCTACGAGCAGTACTTC.

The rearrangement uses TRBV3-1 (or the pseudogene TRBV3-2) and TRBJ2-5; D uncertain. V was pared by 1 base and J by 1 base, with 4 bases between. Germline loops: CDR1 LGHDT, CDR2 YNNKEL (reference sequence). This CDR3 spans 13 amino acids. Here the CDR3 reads CASSQARQETQYF. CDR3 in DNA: TGTGCCAGCAGCCAAGCCCGCCAAGAGACCCAGTACTTC.

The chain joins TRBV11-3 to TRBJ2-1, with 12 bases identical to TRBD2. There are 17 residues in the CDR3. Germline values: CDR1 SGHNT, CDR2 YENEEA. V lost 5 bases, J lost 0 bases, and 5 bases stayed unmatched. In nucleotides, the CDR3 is TGTGCCAGCAGCAGACTAGCGGGAGAGGACTCCTACAATGAGCAGTTCTTC. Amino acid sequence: CASSRLAGEDSYNEQFF.

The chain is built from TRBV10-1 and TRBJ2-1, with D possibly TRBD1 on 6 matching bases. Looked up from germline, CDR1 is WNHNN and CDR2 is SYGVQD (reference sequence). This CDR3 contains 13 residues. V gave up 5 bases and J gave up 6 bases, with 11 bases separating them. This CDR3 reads CASSPGAVNEQFF. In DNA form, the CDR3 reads TGCGCCAGCAGTCCAGGGGCGGTCAATGAGCAGTTCTTC.

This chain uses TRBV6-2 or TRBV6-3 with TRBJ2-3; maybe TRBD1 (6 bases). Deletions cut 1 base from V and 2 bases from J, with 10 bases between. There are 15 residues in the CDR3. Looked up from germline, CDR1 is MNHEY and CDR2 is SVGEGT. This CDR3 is CASSYWQGHTDTQYF. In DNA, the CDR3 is TGTGCCAGCAGTTACTGGCAGGGGCACACAGATACGCAGTATTTT.

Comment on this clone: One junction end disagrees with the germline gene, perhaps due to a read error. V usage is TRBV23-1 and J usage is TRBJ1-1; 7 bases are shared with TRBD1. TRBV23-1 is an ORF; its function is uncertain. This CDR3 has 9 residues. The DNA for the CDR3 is TGCGCCAGCAGTCACCCGGGACAGTTT. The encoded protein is CASSHPGQF.

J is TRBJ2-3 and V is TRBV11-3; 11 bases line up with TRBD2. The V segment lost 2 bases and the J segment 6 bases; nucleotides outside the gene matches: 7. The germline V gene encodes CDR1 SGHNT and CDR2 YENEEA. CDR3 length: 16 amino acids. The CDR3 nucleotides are TGTGCCAGCAGCTTACCGTCCCGACTAGCGGGGGATACGCAGTATTTT. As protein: CASSLPSRLAGDTQYF.

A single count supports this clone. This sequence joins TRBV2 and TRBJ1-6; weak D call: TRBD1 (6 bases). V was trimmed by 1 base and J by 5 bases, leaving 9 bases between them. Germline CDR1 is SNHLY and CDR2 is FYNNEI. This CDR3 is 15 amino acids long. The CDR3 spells CASSEGQENNSPLHF. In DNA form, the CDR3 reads TGTGCCAGCAGTGAAGGACAGGAGAATAATTCACCCCTCCACTTT.

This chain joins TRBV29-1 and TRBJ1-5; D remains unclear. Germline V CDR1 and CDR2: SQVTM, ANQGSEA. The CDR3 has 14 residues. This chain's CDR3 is CNVTKREARSPQHF. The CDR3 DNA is TGCAACGTGACAAAAAGGGAGGCCCGATCGCCCCAGCATTTT.

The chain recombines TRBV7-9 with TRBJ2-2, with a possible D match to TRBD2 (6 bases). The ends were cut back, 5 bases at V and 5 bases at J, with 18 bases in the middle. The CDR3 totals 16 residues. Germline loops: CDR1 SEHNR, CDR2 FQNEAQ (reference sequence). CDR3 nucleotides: TGTGCCAGCAGCCGGACCCCGGTGGGGGGAACCGGGGAGCTGTTTTTT. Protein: CASSRTPVGGTGELFF. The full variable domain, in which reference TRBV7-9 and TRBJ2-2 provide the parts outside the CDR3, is DTGVSQNPRHKITKRGQNVTFRCDPISEHNRLYWYRQTLGQGPEFLTYFQNEAQLEKSRLLSDRFSAERPKGSFSTLEIQRTEQGDSAMYLCASSRTPVGGTGELFFGEGSRLTVL.